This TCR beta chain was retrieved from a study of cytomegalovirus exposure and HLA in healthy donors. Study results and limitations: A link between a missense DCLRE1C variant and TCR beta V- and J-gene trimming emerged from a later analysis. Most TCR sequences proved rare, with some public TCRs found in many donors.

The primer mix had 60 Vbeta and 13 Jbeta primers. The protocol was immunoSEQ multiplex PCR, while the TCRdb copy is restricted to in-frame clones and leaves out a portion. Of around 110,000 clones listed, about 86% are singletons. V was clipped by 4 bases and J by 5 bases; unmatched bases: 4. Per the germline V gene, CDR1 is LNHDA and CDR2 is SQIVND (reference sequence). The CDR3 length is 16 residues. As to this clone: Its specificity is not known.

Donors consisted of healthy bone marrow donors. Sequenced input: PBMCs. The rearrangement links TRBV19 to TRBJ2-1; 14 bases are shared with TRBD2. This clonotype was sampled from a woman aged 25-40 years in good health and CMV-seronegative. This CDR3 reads CASSTAGLAGDNEQFF. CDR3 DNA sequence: TGTGCCAGTAGTACGGCGGGACTAGCGGGGGACAATGAGCAGTTCTTC.